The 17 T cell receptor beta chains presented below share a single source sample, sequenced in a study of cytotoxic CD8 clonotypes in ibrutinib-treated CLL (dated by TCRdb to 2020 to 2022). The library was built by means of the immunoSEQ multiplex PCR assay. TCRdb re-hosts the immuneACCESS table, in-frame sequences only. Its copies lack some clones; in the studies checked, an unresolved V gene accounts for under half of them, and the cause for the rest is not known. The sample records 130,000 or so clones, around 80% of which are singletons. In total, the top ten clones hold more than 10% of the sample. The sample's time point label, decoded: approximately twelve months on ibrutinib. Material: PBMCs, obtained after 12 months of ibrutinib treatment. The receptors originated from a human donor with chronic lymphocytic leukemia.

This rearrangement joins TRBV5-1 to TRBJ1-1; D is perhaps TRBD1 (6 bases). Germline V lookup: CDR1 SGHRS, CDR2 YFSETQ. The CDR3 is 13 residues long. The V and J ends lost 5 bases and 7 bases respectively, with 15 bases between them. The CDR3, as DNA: TGCGCCAGCAGTCCGAGCGGACAGCTTGAAGCTTTCTTT. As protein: CASSPSGQLEAFF.

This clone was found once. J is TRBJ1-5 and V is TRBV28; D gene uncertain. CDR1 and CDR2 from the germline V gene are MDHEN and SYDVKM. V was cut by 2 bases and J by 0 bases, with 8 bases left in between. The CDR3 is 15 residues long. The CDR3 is CASSLVSYSNQPQHF. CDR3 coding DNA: TGTGCCAGCAGTTTAGTCAGCTATAGCAATCAGCCCCAGCATTTT.

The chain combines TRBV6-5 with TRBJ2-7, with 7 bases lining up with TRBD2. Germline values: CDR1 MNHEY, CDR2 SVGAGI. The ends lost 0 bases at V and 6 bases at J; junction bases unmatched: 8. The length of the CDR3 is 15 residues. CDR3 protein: CASSYSGGGPVEQYF. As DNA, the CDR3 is TGTGCCAGCAGTTACTCTGGGGGAGGGCCGGTCGAGCAGTACTTC.

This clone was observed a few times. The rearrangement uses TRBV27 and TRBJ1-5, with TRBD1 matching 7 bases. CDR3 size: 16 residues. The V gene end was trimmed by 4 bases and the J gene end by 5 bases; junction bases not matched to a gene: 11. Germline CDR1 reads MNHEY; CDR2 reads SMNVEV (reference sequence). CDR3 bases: TGTGCCAGCAGTTCAGATCCGACAGGGTCATATCAGCCCCAGCATTTT. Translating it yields CASSSDPTGSYQPQHF.

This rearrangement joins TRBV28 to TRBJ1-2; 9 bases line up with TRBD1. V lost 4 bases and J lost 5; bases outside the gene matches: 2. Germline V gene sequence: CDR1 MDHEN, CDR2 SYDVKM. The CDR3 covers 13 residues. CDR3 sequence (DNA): TGTGCCAGCAGTTACAGGGGGCGTTATGGCTACACCTTC. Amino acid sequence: CASSYRGRYGYTF.

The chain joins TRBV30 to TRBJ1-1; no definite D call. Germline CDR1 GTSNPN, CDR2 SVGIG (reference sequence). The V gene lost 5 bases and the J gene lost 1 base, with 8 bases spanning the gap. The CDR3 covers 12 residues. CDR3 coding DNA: TGTGCCTGGGTTAGGACGAACACTGAAGCTTTCTTT. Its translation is CAWVRTNTEAFF.

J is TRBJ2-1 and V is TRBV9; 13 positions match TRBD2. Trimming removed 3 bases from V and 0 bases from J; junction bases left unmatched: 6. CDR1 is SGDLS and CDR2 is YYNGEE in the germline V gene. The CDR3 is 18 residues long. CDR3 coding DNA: TGTGCCAGCAGCGGGGGACTAGCGGGGCAAAGCTCCTACAATGAGCAGTTCTTC. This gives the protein CASSGGLAGQSSYNEQFF.

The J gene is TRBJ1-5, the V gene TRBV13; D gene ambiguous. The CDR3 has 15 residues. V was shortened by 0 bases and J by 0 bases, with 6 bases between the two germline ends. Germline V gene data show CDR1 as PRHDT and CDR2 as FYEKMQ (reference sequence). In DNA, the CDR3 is TGTGCCAGCAGCTTAGGACTAGATAGCAATCAGCCCCAGCATTTT. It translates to CASSLGLDSNQPQHF.

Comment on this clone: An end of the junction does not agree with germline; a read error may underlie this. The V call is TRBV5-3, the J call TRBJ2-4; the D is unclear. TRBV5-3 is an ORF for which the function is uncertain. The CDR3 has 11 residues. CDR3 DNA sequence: TGTGCCAGAAGCTTGCTTTCTCTAAGGAGTTTC. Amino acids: CARSLLSLRSF.

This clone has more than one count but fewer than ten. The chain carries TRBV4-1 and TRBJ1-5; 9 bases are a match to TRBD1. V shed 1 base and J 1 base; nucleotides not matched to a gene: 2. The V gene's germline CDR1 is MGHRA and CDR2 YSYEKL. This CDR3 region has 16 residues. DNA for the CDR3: TGCGCCAGCAGCCAAGGGACAGGGGAAAGCAATCAGCCCCAGCATTTT. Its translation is CASSQGTGESNQPQHF.

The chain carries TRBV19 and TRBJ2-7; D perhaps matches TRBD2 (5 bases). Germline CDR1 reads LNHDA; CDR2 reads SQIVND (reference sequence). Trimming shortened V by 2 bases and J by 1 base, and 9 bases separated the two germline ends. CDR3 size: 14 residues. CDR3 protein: CASSISGSSYEQYF. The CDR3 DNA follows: TGTGCCAGTAGTATAAGCGGCAGTTCCTACGAGCAGTACTTC.

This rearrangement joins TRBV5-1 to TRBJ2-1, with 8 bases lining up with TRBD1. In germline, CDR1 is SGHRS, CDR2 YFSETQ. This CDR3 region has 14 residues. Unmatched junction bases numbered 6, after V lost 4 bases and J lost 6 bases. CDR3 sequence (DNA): TGCGCCAGCAGCCCCGGACAGGGCCCCAATGAGCAGTTCTTC. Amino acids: CASSPGQGPNEQFF.

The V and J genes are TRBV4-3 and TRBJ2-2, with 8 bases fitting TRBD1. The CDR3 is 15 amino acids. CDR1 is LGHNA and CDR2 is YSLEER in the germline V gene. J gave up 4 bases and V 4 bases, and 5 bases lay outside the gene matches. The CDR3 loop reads CASSLKTGGTGELFF. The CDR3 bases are TGCGCCAGCAGCCTAAAAACAGGGGGCACCGGGGAGCTGTTTTTT.

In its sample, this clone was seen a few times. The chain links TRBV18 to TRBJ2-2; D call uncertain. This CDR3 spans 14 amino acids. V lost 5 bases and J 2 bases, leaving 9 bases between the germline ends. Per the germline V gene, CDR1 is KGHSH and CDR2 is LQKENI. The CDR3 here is CASSRATNTGELFF. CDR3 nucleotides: TGTGCCAGCTCAAGGGCCACCAACACCGGGGAGCTGTTTTTT.

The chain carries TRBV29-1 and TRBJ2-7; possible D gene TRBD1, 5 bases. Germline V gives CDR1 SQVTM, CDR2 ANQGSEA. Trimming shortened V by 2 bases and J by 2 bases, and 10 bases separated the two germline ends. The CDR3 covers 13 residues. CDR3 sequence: CSVERVGAYEQYF. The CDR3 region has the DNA TGCAGCGTTGAAAGGGTAGGGGCCTACGAGCAGTACTTC.

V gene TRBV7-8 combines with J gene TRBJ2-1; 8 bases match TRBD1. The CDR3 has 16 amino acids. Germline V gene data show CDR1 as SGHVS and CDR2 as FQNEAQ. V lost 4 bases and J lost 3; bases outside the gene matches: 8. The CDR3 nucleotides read TGTGCCAGCAGCTCCCCAACAGGGGGGAACTACAATGAGCAGTTCTTC. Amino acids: CASSSPTGGNYNEQFF.

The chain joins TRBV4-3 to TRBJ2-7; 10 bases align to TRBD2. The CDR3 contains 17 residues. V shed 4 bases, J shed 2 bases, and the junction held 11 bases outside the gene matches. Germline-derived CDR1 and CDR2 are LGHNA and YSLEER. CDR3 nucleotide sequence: TGCGCCAGCAGCCGGTCTGTTGAGCTAGCGGGAGCCTACGAGCAGTACTTC. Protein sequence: CASSRSVELAGAYEQYF.